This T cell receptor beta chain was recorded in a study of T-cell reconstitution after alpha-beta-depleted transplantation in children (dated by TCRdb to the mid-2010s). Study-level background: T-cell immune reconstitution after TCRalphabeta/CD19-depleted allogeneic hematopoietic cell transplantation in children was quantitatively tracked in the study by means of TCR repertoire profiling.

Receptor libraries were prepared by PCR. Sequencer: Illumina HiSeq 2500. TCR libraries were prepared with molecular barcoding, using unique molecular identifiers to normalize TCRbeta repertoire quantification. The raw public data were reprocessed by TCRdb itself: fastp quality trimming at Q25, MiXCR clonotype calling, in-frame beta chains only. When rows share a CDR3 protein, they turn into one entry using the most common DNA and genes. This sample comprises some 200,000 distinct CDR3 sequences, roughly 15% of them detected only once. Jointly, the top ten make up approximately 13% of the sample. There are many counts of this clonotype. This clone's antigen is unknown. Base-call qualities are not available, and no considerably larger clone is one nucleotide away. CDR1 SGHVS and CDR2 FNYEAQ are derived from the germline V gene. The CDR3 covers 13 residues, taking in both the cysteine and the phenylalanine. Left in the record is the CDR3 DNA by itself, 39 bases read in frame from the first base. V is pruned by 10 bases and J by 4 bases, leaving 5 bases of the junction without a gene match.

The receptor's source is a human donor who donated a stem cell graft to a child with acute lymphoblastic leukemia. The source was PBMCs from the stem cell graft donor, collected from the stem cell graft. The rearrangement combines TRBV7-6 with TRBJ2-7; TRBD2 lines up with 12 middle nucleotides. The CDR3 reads CATAGLAGYEQYF. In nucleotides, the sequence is TGTGCCACCGCCGGACTAGCGGGATACGAGCAGTACTTC.